A selection of T cell receptor beta chains follows, all from one sample in a study of identical twins. TCRdb reprocessed the 5' RACE reads with MiXCR, giving one entry per CDR3 protein. Among around 450,000 distinct CDR3 sequences listed, approximately 14% were seen once. These same records also appear under a second study, on yellow fever vaccine responses in identical twins.

Material for sequencing was CD4+ T cells sorted from blood. These receptor sequences come from a young woman in good health. The CDR3 runs from the conserved cysteine through the conserved F or W. The D gene is left open where the match is weak. Clone size, where shown, is once, few, many, or a class for clones that have expanded.

d_gene,abundance,j_gene,v_gene,CDR3aa,CDR3nt
NA,NA,TRBJ2-7,TRBV7-9,CASSLGSGTLSDEQYF,TGTGCCAGCAGCTTAGGTTCCGGGACACTCTCCGACGAGCAGTACTTC
NA,NA,TRBJ2-2,TRBV13,CASSFRVYTGELFF,TGTGCCAGCAGCTTCCGGGTATACACCGGGGAGCTGTTTTTT
NA,few,TRBJ2-1,TRBV19,CASSRTPNEQFF,TGTGCCAGCAGCCGGACTCCAAATGAGCAGTTCTTC
TRBD1,few,TRBJ2-1,TRBV15,CATSRGVSGTGSSNEQFF,TGTGCCACCAGCAGAGGGGTTTCCGGGACAGGGTCAAGCAATGAGCAGTTCTTC
NA,many,TRBJ2-6,TRBV29-1,CSVGFPGANVLTF,TGCAGCGTTGGCTTCCCTGGGGCCAACGTCCTGACTTTC
TRBD2,few,TRBJ2-3,TRBV7-9,CASTSGGYDTQYF,TGTGCCAGCACCAGCGGGGGATACGATACGCAGTATTTT
NA,NA,TRBJ1-5,TRBV14,CASSQRFSYSNQPQHF,TGTGCCAGCAGCCAAAGATTCAGCTATAGCAATCAGCCCCAGCATTTT
NA,NA,TRBJ2-1,TRBV24-1,CATWRWGLDEQFF,TGTGCCACCTGGCGTTGGGGGCTCGATGAGCAGTTCTTC
TRBD1,once,TRBJ2-2,TRBV19,CASSIGTGNTGELFF,TGTGCCAGTAGTATCGGGACAGGGAACACCGGGGAGCTGTTTTTT
NA,NA,TRBJ2-6,TRBV5-5,CASSPERVGANVLTF,TGTGCCAGCAGCCCTGAAAGGGTTGGGGCCAACGTCCTGACTTTC
TRBD2,few,TRBJ2-1,TRBV11-3,CASSLVSTGGPYLNEQFF,TGTGCCAGCAGCTTAGTTTCCACGGGAGGCCCTTATCTCAATGAGCAGTTCTTC
NA,few,TRBJ1-4,TRBV4-1,CASSQETKEKLFF,TGCGCCAGCAGCCAAGAGACGAAAGAAAAACTGTTTTTT
NA,NA,TRBJ2-7,TRBV6-5,CASSYDPLDRYEQYF,TGTGCCAGCAGTTACGACCCCCTGGACAGATACGAGCAGTACTTC
TRBD2,NA,TRBJ2-7,TRBV6-5,CASSYQSAGGYEQYF,TGTGCCAGCAGCTACCAATCCGCGGGGGGCTACGAGCAGTACTTC
NA,few,TRBJ1-6,TRBV12-3/TRBV12-4,CASSPHPRPLHF,TGTGCCAGCAGTCCTCACCCACGGCCCCTCCACTTT
NA,few,TRBJ2-7,TRBV2,CASSESARRYF,TGTGCCAGCAGTGAGTCAGCCCGTCGGTACTTC
NA,few,TRBJ2-1,TRBV5-1,CASSPGDLSYNEQFF,TGCGCCAGCAGCCCGGGGGACCTGTCCTACAATGAGCAGTTCTTC
TRBD1,few,TRBJ2-5,TRBV18,CASSPPTGTVRETQYF,TGTGCCAGCTCACCACCGACGGGGACAGTCAGGGAGACCCAGTACTTC
TRBD2,NA,TRBJ2-1,TRBV7-2,CASSLDWTRAANEQFF,TGTGCCAGCAGCTTAGATTGGACTAGAGCAGCCAATGAGCAGTTCTTC
NA,many,TRBJ2-7,TRBV10-3,CAISESGESYEQYF,TGTGCCATCAGTGAATCAGGCGAATCCTACGAGCAGTACTTC
NA,few,TRBJ2-2,TRBV20-1,CSAHTARGELFF,TGCAGTGCTCATACAGCTAGGGGGGAGCTGTTTTTT
NA,NA,TRBJ1-6,TRBV20-1,CSARGNQGISSYNSPLHF,TGCAGTGCTAGAGGAAACCAGGGGATCAGCTCCTATAATTCACCCCTCCACTTT
NA,few,TRBJ2-5,TRBV11-2,CASSSSVGTETQYF,TGTGCCAGCAGCTCCTCCGTGGGGACCGAGACCCAGTACTTC
TRBD2,NA,TRBJ2-1,TRBV29-1,CSGGTSRGEQFF,TGCAGCGGAGGGACTAGCCGGGGTGAGCAGTTCTTC
NA,few,TRBJ2-7,TRBV12-3/TRBV12-4,CASSLKGDGDEQYF,TGTGCCAGCAGTTTAAAGGGAGACGGCGACGAGCAGTACTTC
NA,NA,TRBJ1-2,TRBV20-1,CSARVVGDTTLYGYTF,TGCAGTGCTAGGGTTGTAGGGGATACAACCTTGTATGGCTACACCTTC
NA,few,TRBJ2-3,TRBV3-1,CASSPSGRGLSTDTQYF,TGTGCCAGCAGCCCATCAGGACGTGGGCTTAGCACAGATACGCAGTATTTT
TRBD2,few,TRBJ2-7,TRBV7-9,CASSLGGRGSYEQYF,TGTGCCAGCAGCTTAGGGGGGAGGGGTTCTTACGAGCAGTACTTC
NA,NA,TRBJ2-1,TRBV10-3,CAISPNLVLDNEQFF,TGTGCCATCTCACCAAACCTGGTCTTGGACAATGAGCAGTTCTTC
TRBD2,few,TRBJ2-1,TRBV25-1,CASSGGRADEQFF,TGTGCCAGCAGTGGTGGGAGGGCCGATGAGCAGTTCTTC
TRBD2,many,TRBJ2-5,TRBV5-1,CASSLETSGKETQYF,TGCGCCAGCAGCTTGGAAACTAGCGGGAAAGAGACCCAGTACTTC
NA,many,TRBJ1-5,TRBV12-3/TRBV12-4,CASSLTHNQPQHF,TGTGCCAGCAGTTTGACCCACAATCAGCCCCAGCATTTT
TRBD2,few,TRBJ2-1,TRBV19,CASRESGSRSYNEQFF,TGTGCCAGTAGAGAGAGCGGGAGCCGCTCCTACAATGAGCAGTTCTTC
NA,NA,TRBJ2-7,TRBV12-5,CASGFGGRYEQYF,TGTGCTAGTGGTTTTGGGGGACGATACGAGCAGTACTTC
TRBD2,NA,TRBJ2-1,TRBV3-1,CASSQEVGGGPGNEQFF,TGTGCCAGCAGCCAAGAAGTCGGGGGGGGGCCGGGCAATGAGCAGTTCTTC
NA,few,TRBJ2-7,TRBV7-9,CASSLVGRERGYEQYF,TGTGCCAGCAGCTTAGTAGGCAGGGAAAGGGGCTACGAGCAGTACTTC
NA,few,TRBJ2-2,TRBV5-1,CASSLLARGDTGELFF,TGCGCCAGCAGCCTCCTAGCTAGGGGGGACACCGGGGAGCTGTTTTTT
TRBD2,NA,TRBJ2-1,TRBV19,CASKGLAGGPGNEQFF,TGTGCCAGCAAGGGACTAGCGGGAGGGCCTGGCAATGAGCAGTTCTTC
TRBD1,few,TRBJ2-6,TRBV11-2,CASSLSRDRGLSGANVLTF,TGTGCCAGCAGCTTAAGCCGGGACAGGGGGCTTTCTGGGGCCAACGTCCTGACTTTC
NA,few,TRBJ2-1,TRBV29-1,CSVEDSGHNEQFF,TGCAGCGTTGAAGATAGCGGCCACAATGAGCAGTTCTTC
NA,few,TRBJ2-7,TRBV28,CASSFRWRPGLRRSYEQYF,TGTGCCAGCAGTTTTCGATGGCGCCCAGGGCTTCGAAGGTCCTACGAGCAGTACTTC
NA,many,TRBJ2-3,TRBV5-1,CASSLDLPLDTQYF,TGCGCCAGCAGCTTGGATTTGCCTCTAGATACGCAGTATTTT
TRBD1,once,TRBJ1-5,TRBV6-2/TRBV6-3,CASRRDRVSQPQHF,TGTGCCAGCAGACGGGACAGGGTGAGTCAGCCCCAGCATTTT
NA,NA,TRBJ2-5,TRBV7-9,CASSLSGVTTGETQYF,TGTGCCAGCAGCTTATCAGGGGTCACCACAGGGGAGACCCAGTACTTC
TRBD2,NA,TRBJ2-1,TRBV5-6,CASSFPSGPGFYNEQFF,TGTGCCAGCAGCTTTCCTAGCGGGCCAGGCTTCTACAATGAGCAGTTCTTC
NA,NA,TRBJ2-5,TRBV6-5,CASSYPRGGGETQYF,TGTGCCAGCAGTTACCCCCGCGGAGGGGGAGAGACCCAGTACTTC
NA,NA,TRBJ1-1,TRBV6-5,CASSYRYYTEAFF,TGTGCCAGCAGTTACCGTTATTACACTGAAGCTTTCTTT
TRBD1,few,TRBJ1-4,TRBV5-1,CASSGGTGGTNEKLFF,TGCGCCAGCAGCGGCGGGACAGGGGGCACTAATGAAAAACTGTTTTTT
NA,NA,TRBJ2-2,TRBV5-1,CASSTPGTGTGELFF,TGCGCCAGCAGCACCCCCGGGACGGGCACCGGGGAGCTGTTTTTT
NA,NA,TRBJ1-3,TRBV6-2/TRBV6-3,CASSYMTARHSGNTIYF,TGTGCCAGCAGTTACATGACAGCCCGACACTCTGGAAACACCATATATTTT
TRBD2,NA,TRBJ2-2,TRBV7-8,CASSLRTSEGTGELFF,TGTGCCAGCAGCTTAAGGACTAGCGAGGGCACCGGGGAGCTGTTTTTT
NA,NA,TRBJ1-2,TRBV29-1,CSVGILTNYGYTF,TGCAGCGTTGGGATCCTGACTAACTATGGCTACACCTTC
NA,few,TRBJ1-2,TRBV7-2,CASSLQPGPPYTF,TGTGCCAGCAGCTTACAACCGGGACCTCCGTACACCTTC
NA,many,TRBJ2-7,TRBV28,CASSLWGREQYF,TGTGCCAGCAGTTTATGGGGACGCGAGCAGTACTTC
NA,NA,TRBJ2-3,TRBV7-2,CASRKRGSSGTDTQYF,TGTGCCAGCAGGAAAAGGGGGAGTAGCGGCACAGATACGCAGTATTTT
NA,NA,TRBJ2-2,TRBV3-1,CASSQIGGATGELFF,TGTGCCAGCAGCCAGATCGGGGGCGCAACCGGGGAGCTGTTTTTT